Reported below is one TCR beta chain. Measured with immunoSEQ multiplex PCR; TCRdb has only the in-frame clones, and not every one. The table shows tens of thousands of clones, with around 90% occurring only once. This entry is derived from a study of T cell changes during pregnancy in multiple sclerosis. This CDR3 has 15 amino acids. Germline V gives CDR1 MDHEN, CDR2 SYDVKM. Germline trimming cut 1 base from V and 7 bases from J; bases unmatched to any gene: 5. The sample in question was CD4+ T cells from peripheral blood mononuclear cells, obtained in the first trimester of pregnancy. This sequence originates from a female donor with multiple sclerosis, enrolled in a pregnancy study. This chain links TRBV28 with TRBJ1-5; 9 bases agree with TRBD1. CDR3 amino acids: CASSLSTGGWQPQHF. CDR3 nucleotide sequence: TGTGCCAGCAGTTTATCAACAGGGGGCTGGCAGCCCCAGCATTTT.